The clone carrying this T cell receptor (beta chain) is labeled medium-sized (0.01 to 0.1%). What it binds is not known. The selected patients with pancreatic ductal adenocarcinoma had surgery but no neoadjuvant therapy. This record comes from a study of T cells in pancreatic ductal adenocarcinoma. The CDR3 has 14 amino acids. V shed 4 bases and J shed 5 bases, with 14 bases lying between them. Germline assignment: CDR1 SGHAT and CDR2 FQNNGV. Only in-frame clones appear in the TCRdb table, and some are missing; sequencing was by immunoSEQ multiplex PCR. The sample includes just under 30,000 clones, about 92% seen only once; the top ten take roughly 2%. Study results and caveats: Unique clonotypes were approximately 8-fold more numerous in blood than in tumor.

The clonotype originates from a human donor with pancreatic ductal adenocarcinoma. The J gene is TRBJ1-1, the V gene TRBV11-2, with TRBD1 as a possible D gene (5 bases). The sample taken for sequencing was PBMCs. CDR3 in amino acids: CASSSSAGGTEAFF. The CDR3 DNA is TGTGCCAGCAGCTCTTCAGCCGGGGGGACTGAAGCTTTCTTT.